Each of the 27 T cell receptor beta chains below was sequenced from the same sample in a study of Graves' ophthalmopathy and Graves' hyperthyroidism. RNA transcripts served as template for amplifying TCR beta CDR3 sequences. After a first-round RT-PCR with HTBI primers, a second-round multiplex PCR was run. Each CDR3 protein gets one entry after TCRdb re-called the multiplex PCR reads with MiXCR. The sample has under 800,000 distinct CDR3 sequences; 22% are singletons. Source material: peripheral blood. These receptors all come from a woman in her late teens or twenties with stable Graves' hyperthyroidism. Some clones in this sample may be carry-over from other donors' samples.

This clonotype was seen ten or more times. The J gene is TRBJ1-2, the V gene TRBV7-3; no reliable D call. CDR3 length: 15 amino acids. V lost 5 bases and J lost 4, with 17 bases in between. Germline assignment: CDR1 SGHTA and CDR2 FQGTGA. The DNA of the CDR3 is TGTGCCAGCAGCCCCTCACAGAGGTTTGGCTATGGCTACACCTTC. Protein sequence: CASSPSQRFGYGYTF.

This clonotype has a count of ten or more. A read error may account for a junction end that differs from germline. The chain recombines TRBV12-3 or TRBV12-4 with TRBJ1-1, with TRBD1 as a possible D gene (5 bases). The CDR3 contains 13 residues. In DNA, the CDR3 is TGTGCCAGCAGCTTAGGGACTCACACTGAAGCTTTCTTT. This gives the protein CASSLGTHTEAFF.

This clonotype has a count of ten or more. The V call is TRBV20-1, the J call TRBJ2-7; tentatively, D is TRBD1 (6 bases). Germline V CDR1 and CDR2: DFQATT, SNEGSKA (reference sequence). CDR3 length: 12 amino acids. V was trimmed by 1 base and J by 13 bases, leaving 17 bases between them. CDR3 sequence (DNA): TGCAGTGCTAGAGTCCCCGGGACACACATCTACTTC. Translated: CSARVPGTHIYF.

This clonotype was found a few times. The rearrangement links TRBV7-3 to TRBJ1-1, with 7 nucleotides matching TRBD1. The V and J ends lost 1 base and 7 bases, in that order; junction bases with no gene match: 3. The germline V gene encodes CDR1 SGHTA and CDR2 FQGTGA. CDR3 length: 13 residues. The DNA of the CDR3 is TGTGCCAGCAGCTTAATGTCAGGGGGTGAAGCTTTCTTT. Translating gives CASSLMSGGEAFF.

This clonotype was seen at least ten times. The chain joins TRBV28 to TRBJ1-1; D unclear. Trimming removed 3 bases from V and 3 bases from J, with 8 bases in between. CDR3 length: 13 residues. CDR1 MDHEN and CDR2 SYDVKM come from the germline V gene. The CDR3 here is CASSLSGYTEAFF. The CDR3 DNA reads TGTGCCAGCAGTTTGTCGGGGTACACTGAAGCTTTCTTT. Complete variable domain (other parts from reference TRBV28 and TRBJ1-1): DVKVTQSSRYLVKRTGEKVFLECVQDMDHENMFWYRQDPGLGLRLIYFSYDVKMKEKGDIPEGYSVSREKKERFSLILESASTNQTSMYLCASSLSGYTEAFFGQGTRLTVV.

Ten or more counts support this clonotype. The J gene is TRBJ1-2, the V gene TRBV6-1; D remains ambiguous. Germline values: CDR1 MNHNS, CDR2 SASEGT. V lost 0 bases and J lost 2, with 7 bases in between. This CDR3 is built from 14 residues. For the CDR3, the DNA is TGTGCCAGCAGTGAAGCGGTGCAAAACTATGGCTACACCTTC. It is translated as CASSEAVQNYGYTF.

This clonotype showed up many times. V and J are TRBV29-1 and TRBJ2-5; 8 bases align to TRBD1. This CDR3 is 12 amino acids long. From germline, CDR1 is SQVTM and CDR2 ANQGSEA. V was clipped by 7 bases and J by 3 bases; unmatched bases: 4. CDR3 DNA sequence: TGCAGCGCCGAGACAGGGGAAGAGACCCAGTACTTC. This codes for CSAETGEETQYF. Based on the CDR3 plus reference TRBV29-1 and TRBJ2-5, the full variable domain is SAVISQKPSRDICQRGTSLTIQCQVDSQVTMMFWYRQQPGQSLTLIATANQGSEATYESGFVIDKFPISRPNLTFSTLTVSNMSPEDSSIYLCSAETGEETQYFGPGTRLLVL.

This clonotype was counted at least ten times. The V and J genes are TRBV6-5 and TRBJ2-7; 7 positions agree with TRBD1. The germline gives CDR1 MNHEY, CDR2 SVGAGI. V was clipped by 5 bases and J by 5 bases; unmatched bases: 6. The length of the CDR3 is 13 residues. CDR3 nucleotides: TGTGCCAGCAGTCCCACAGGGGTCGACGAGCAGTACTTC. Translated, it gives CASSPTGVDEQYF.

The chain recombines TRBV19 with TRBJ1-1, with D possibly matching TRBD1 (5 bases). From germline, CDR1 is LNHDA and CDR2 SQIVND (reference sequence). The CDR3 consists of 12 residues. V was cut by 3 bases and J by 8 bases, with 10 bases left in between. The CDR3 DNA reads as TGTGCCAGTAGTATCATGGGGGAAGAAGCTTTCTTT. Translating gives CASSIMGEEAFF.

The V gene is TRBV19, the J gene TRBJ1-6; possible D gene TRBD1, 5 bases. This CDR3 has 15 amino acids. The ends were cut back, 7 bases at V and 8 bases at J, with 18 bases in the middle. Germline assignment: CDR1 LNHDA and CDR2 SQIVND (reference sequence). As DNA, the CDR3 is TGTGCCAGTACCCCTTCTGGGGCCTCGGATTCACCCCTCCACTTT. Amino acids: CASTPSGASDSPLHF.

The chain couples TRBV28 to TRBJ1-2; D is ambiguous. CDR3 length equals 13 residues. Germline CDR1 is MDHEN and CDR2 is SYDVKM. The ends were cut back, 7 bases at V and 8 bases at J, with 17 bases in the middle. CDR3 sequence reads: CASTFVSGEGYTF. CDR3 nucleotide sequence: TGTGCCAGCACTTTCGTAAGCGGGGAAGGCTACACCTTC.

The V gene is TRBV28, the J gene TRBJ1-1; D perhaps matches TRBD1 (5 bases). Germline V gene sequence: CDR1 MDHEN, CDR2 SYDVKM. This CDR3 has 11 residues. Trimming removed 2 bases from V and 11 bases from J, with 9 bases in between. CDR3 sequence: CASSLIGDAFF. CDR3 nucleotides: TGTGCCAGCAGTTTAATAGGGGATGCTTTCTTT.

This clonotype was picked up many times. The chain joins TRBV5-1 to TRBJ2-5, with a possible D match to TRBD2 (6 bases). This CDR3 is 14 amino acids long. In germline, CDR1 is SGHRS, CDR2 YFSETQ. Between the trimmed V and J ends, which lost 4 bases and 1 base, there was a span of 11 bases. The CDR3 reads CASSRGTAQETQYF. In DNA form, the CDR3 reads TGCGCCAGCAGCCGGGGGACGGCCCAAGAGACCCAGTACTTC.

The table lists this clonotype with a few counts. The chain links TRBV6-5 to TRBJ2-2; D is unresolved. The CDR3 sequence is 15 residues long. Between the trimmed V and J ends, which lost 6 bases and 1 base, there was a span of 12 bases. Per the germline V gene, CDR1 is MNHEY and CDR2 is SVGAGI. In DNA form, the CDR3 reads TGTGCCAGCAGCTACACCTACTTGAACACCGGGGAGCTGTTTTTT. Translated, it gives CASSYTYLNTGELFF.

This clonotype occurred a few times. V is TRBV11-2 and J is TRBJ2-7, with a possible D match to TRBD2 (5 bases). Germline V CDR1 and CDR2: SGHAT, FQNNGV. V lost 2 bases and J lost 5, with 16 bases in between. The CDR3 covers 15 residues. The CDR3 loop is CASSLPTRGQHEQYF. The CDR3 DNA reads as TGTGCCAGCAGCTTACCGACAAGAGGGCAACACGAGCAGTACTTC.

This rearrangement joins TRBV3-1 to TRBJ1-1, with D unclear. This CDR3 contains 17 residues. V was trimmed by 0 bases and J by 3 bases, leaving 17 bases between them. Germline lookup yields CDR1 LGHDT and CDR2 YNNKEL (reference sequence). The CDR3 is CASSQELGSLRHTEAFF. CDR3 DNA: TGTGCCAGCAGCCAAGAGTTGGGTTCACTCCGCCACACTGAAGCTTTCTTT.

The sample holds many counts of this clonotype. The chain joins TRBV10-1 to TRBJ1-1; no firm D call. V was clipped by 0 bases and J by 3 bases, with 8 bases between them. Germline-derived CDR1 and CDR2 are WNHNN and SYGVQD (reference sequence). CDR3 length equals 14 residues. This CDR3 is CASSESMIDTEAFF. The CDR3 nucleotides are TGCGCCAGCAGTGAGTCTATGATAGACACTGAAGCTTTCTTT.

This clonotype occurred many times. The rearrangement joins TRBV11-3 to TRBJ1-2; perhaps TRBD1 as D (5 bases). Trimming shortened V by 1 base and J by 0 bases, and 12 bases separated the two germline ends. Germline CDR1 reads SGHNT; CDR2 reads YENEEA. This CDR3 has 16 amino acids. This chain's CDR3 is CASSLVGGPTNYGYTF. The CDR3 nucleotides are TGTGCCAGCAGCTTAGTGGGGGGACCCACTAACTATGGCTACACCTTC.

This clonotype was counted at least ten times. V is TRBV13 and J is TRBJ2-7; 7 nucleotides agree with TRBD1. This CDR3 has 14 amino acids. The J segment lost 5 bases and the V segment lost 7 bases, leaving 11 bases of the junction unmatched. CDR1 is PRHDT and CDR2 is FYEKMQ in the germline V gene (reference sequence). The DNA of the CDR3 is TGTGCCAGCACCTCCACAGGGGCTGGGGACGAGCAGTACTTC. Amino acid sequence: CASTSTGAGDEQYF.

This clonotype was observed a handful of times. The chain couples TRBV4-2 to TRBJ2-7; 12 bases agree with TRBD2. The V gene end was trimmed by 0 bases and the J gene end by 2 bases; junction bases not matched to a gene: 14. This CDR3 region has 20 residues. Germline-derived CDR1 and CDR2 are LGHNA and YNFKEQ. DNA of the CDR3: TGTGCCAGCAGCCAAGATTTAGGAGGACTAGCGGGGTTAGCTACCTACGAGCAGTACTTC. It is translated as CASSQDLGGLAGLATYEQYF.

This clonotype showed up many times. The rearrangement links TRBV12-3 or TRBV12-4 to TRBJ2-7; D possibly corresponds to TRBD2 (6 bases). The CDR3 totals 16 residues. V lost 5 bases and J 3 bases, leaving 20 bases between the germline ends. Here the CDR3 reads CASSTPVGDSSYEQYF. CDR3 nucleotide sequence: TGTGCCAGCAGTACACCCGTGGGGGACTCGAGCTACGAGCAGTACTTC.

The chain couples TRBV12-3 or TRBV12-4 to TRBJ1-1; D gene ambiguous. The CDR3 totals 12 residues. Trimming removed 7 bases from V and 1 base from J, with 7 bases in between. The CDR3 protein is CASNPSNTEAFF. CDR3 sequence (DNA): TGTGCCAGCAACCCCTCGAACACTGAAGCTTTCTTT.

This clonotype was recorded many times. The rearrangement uses TRBV28 and TRBJ2-2; 7 bases align to TRBD2. The CDR3 is made up of 16 amino acids. J was trimmed by 4 bases and V by 6 bases; bases with no gene match: 11. Looked up from germline, CDR1 is MDHEN and CDR2 is SYDVKM. CDR3 region: CASSRTGGGSTGELFF. The DNA for the CDR3 is TGTGCCAGCAGCCGGACGGGGGGAGGGAGCACCGGGGAGCTGTTTTTT.

About this clonotype itself: Relative to the germline gene, one junction end is altered; a read error may explain this. The chain employs TRBV7-3 and TRBJ2-2, with TRBD2 as a possible D gene (5 bases). The CDR3 loop spans 17 amino acids. Germline-derived CDR1 and CDR2 are SGHTA and FQGTGA. The CDR3 DNA reads as TGTGCCAGCAGCTTAGGCGCGGGTACCCTCCGAACCGAGGAGCTGTTTTTT. It codes for CASSLGAGTLRTEELFF.

In its sample, this clonotype was seen many times. The rearrangement links TRBV9 to TRBJ1-1, with D maybe TRBD1 (5 bases). The germline V gene has CDR1 SGDLS and CDR2 YYNGEE. This CDR3 contains 12 residues. Trimming shortened V by 4 bases and J by 6 bases, and 10 bases separated the two germline ends. As DNA, the CDR3 is TGTGCCAGCAGCATTGAGGGGTCTGAAGCTTTCTTT. It specifies CASSIEGSEAFF.

The count of this clonotype is one. Since the CDR3 does not end with the conserved phenylalanine or tryptophan, this likely comes from a read error. The chain uses TRBV6-1 and TRBJ2-5, with TRBD2 matching over 8 bases. V lost 3 bases and J lost 9; bases outside the gene matches: 3. The CDR3 is 12 residues long. CDR1 is MNHNS and CDR2 is SASEGT in the germline V gene. CDR3 protein: CASSDLAGSQYY. The CDR3 DNA reads as TGTGCCAGCAGTGATTTAGCGGGGTCCCAGTACTAC.

This clonotype was counted ten times or more. V and J are TRBV30 and TRBJ2-7; D perhaps matches TRBD2 (6 bases). Trimming left V 0 bases short and J 6 bases short, with 12 bases between. Per the germline V gene, CDR1 is GTSNPN and CDR2 is SVGIG (reference sequence). The CDR3 loop spans 13 amino acids. The CDR3 here is CAWSVRRDSEQYF. The DNA of the CDR3 is TGTGCCTGGAGTGTACGGAGGGACTCCGAGCAGTACTTC.